The rows below give T cell receptor beta chains drawn from one sample of a study of blood T cells in healthy people across ages. TCRdb redid the calling of the 5' RACE reads with MiXCR, one entry per CDR3 protein. The top ten hold 10% of the sample, which has 900,000 to 950,000 distinct CDR3 sequences, 25% to 30% seen once. This sample was shared with a second study, whose subject was T cells of mothers and their children.

The sequenced sample consisted of blood. Source of these receptors: a woman in her thirties or forties in good health. The CDR3 runs from the conserved cysteine through the conserved F or W. Fields, in order: D gene, V gene, clone size, J gene, CDR3 length, CDR3 protein, CDR3 DNA. D genes are given only for firm matches. For some rows the clone size is stated as once, few or many, or as a class when expanded; others skip it.

D gene: -
V gene: TRBV5-1
clone size: -
J gene: TRBJ2-3
CDR3 length: 16
CDR3 protein: CASSLSGGPNTDTQYF
CDR3 DNA: TGCGCCAGCAGCTTAAGTGGGGGGCCCAACACAGATACGCAGTATTTT

D gene: -
V gene: TRBV3-1
clone size: -
J gene: TRBJ1-1
CDR3 length: 14
CDR3 protein: CASSQMRGRGEAFF
CDR3 DNA: TGTGCCAGCAGCCAAATGAGGGGTCGGGGTGAAGCTTTCTTT

D gene: -
V gene: TRBV5-1
clone size: -
J gene: TRBJ1-2
CDR3 length: 13
CDR3 protein: CASSPHQSFGYTF
CDR3 DNA: TGCGCCAGCAGTCCCCACCAGAGTTTCGGCTACACCTTC

D gene: -
V gene: TRBV7-2
clone size: -
J gene: TRBJ2-3
CDR3 length: 14
CDR3 protein: CASSPTADIATQYF
CDR3 DNA: TGTGCCAGCAGCCCCACGGCTGACATTGCTACGCAGTATTTT

D gene: -
V gene: TRBV25-1
clone size: -
J gene: TRBJ2-4
CDR3 length: 18
CDR3 protein: CVSSDQGLVSWGKNIQYF
CDR3 DNA: TGTGTCAGCAGCGATCAGGGTTTAGTTTCGTGGGGCAAAAACATTCAGTACTTC

D gene: TRBD1
V gene: TRBV7-3
clone size: many
J gene: TRBJ2-3
CDR3 length: 17
CDR3 protein: CASSATIGQGATDTQYF
CDR3 DNA: TGTGCCAGCAGCGCAACTATTGGACAGGGGGCAACAGATACGCAGTATTTT

D gene: TRBD1
V gene: TRBV6-6
clone size: -
J gene: TRBJ1-1
CDR3 length: 12
CDR3 protein: CASSHRGLEAFF
CDR3 DNA: TGTGCCAGCAGCCACAGGGGGCTTGAAGCTTTCTTT

D gene: -
V gene: TRBV9
clone size: -
J gene: TRBJ2-2
CDR3 length: 13
CDR3 protein: CASSPMATGELFF
CDR3 DNA: TGTGCCAGCAGCCCGATGGCCACCGGGGAGCTGTTTTTT

D gene: -
V gene: TRBV30
clone size: -
J gene: TRBJ2-7
CDR3 length: 13
CDR3 protein: CAWRAGQVYEQYF
CDR3 DNA: TGCGCCTGGAGGGCTGGACAAGTCTACGAGCAGTACTTC

D gene: -
V gene: TRBV24-1
clone size: few
J gene: TRBJ2-5
CDR3 length: 15
CDR3 protein: CATSEGGLKRETQYF
CDR3 DNA: TGTGCCACCAGTGAGGGGGGACTTAAGAGGGAGACCCAGTACTTC

D gene: -
V gene: TRBV6-6
clone size: few
J gene: TRBJ1-4
CDR3 length: 12
CDR3 protein: CASSLQDEKLFF
CDR3 DNA: TGTGCCAGCAGTCTTCAGGATGAAAAACTGTTTTTT

D gene: -
V gene: TRBV5-1
clone size: few
J gene: TRBJ2-3
CDR3 length: 16
CDR3 protein: CASSLTLGRGTDTQYF
CDR3 DNA: TGCGCCAGCAGCTTGACCCTAGGACGTGGCACAGATACGCAGTATTTT